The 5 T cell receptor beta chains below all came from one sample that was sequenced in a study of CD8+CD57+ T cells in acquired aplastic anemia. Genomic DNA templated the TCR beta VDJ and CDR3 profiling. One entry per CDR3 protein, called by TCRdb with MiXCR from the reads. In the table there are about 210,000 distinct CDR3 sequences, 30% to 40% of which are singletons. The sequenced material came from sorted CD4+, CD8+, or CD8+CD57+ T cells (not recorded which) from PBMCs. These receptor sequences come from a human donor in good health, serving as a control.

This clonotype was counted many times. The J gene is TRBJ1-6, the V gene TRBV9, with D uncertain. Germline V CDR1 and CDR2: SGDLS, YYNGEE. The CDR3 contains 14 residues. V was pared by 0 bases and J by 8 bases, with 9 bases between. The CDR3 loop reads CASSVGGYDSPLHF. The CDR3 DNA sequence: TGTGCCAGCAGCGTAGGAGGGTATGATTCACCCCTCCACTTT.

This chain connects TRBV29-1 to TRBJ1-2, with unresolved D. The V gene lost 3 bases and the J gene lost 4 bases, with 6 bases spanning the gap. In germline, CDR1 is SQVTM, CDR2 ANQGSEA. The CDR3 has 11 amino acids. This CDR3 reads CSVEGLYGYTF. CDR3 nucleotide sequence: TGCAGCGTTGAGGGCCTCTATGGCTACACCTTC.

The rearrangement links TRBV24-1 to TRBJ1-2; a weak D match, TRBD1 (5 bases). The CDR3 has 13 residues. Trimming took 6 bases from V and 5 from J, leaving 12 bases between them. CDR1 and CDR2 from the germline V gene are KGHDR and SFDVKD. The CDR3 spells CATSSTGGYGYTF. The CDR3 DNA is TGTGCCACCAGTTCTACAGGTGGATATGGCTACACCTTC.

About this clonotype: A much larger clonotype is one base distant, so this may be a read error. This CDR3 reads CAIRAGIAGNTIYF. In DNA, the CDR3 is TGTGCCATCAGGGCAGGGATAGCTGGAAACACCATATATTTT. The J gene is TRBJ1-3, the V gene TRBV10-3; perhaps TRBD1 as D (5 bases). The germline V gene encodes CDR1 ENHRY and CDR2 SYGVKD. CDR3 size: 14 residues. The V end was cut by 6 bases, the J end by 2 bases, with 11 bases between.

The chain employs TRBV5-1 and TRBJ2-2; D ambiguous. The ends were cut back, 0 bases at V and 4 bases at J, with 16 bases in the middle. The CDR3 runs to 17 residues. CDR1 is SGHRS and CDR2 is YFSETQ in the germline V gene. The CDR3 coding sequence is TGCGCCAGCAGCTTGGCACCAGAGGCGATTGGCACCGGGGAGCTGTTTTTT. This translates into CASSLAPEAIGTGELFF.